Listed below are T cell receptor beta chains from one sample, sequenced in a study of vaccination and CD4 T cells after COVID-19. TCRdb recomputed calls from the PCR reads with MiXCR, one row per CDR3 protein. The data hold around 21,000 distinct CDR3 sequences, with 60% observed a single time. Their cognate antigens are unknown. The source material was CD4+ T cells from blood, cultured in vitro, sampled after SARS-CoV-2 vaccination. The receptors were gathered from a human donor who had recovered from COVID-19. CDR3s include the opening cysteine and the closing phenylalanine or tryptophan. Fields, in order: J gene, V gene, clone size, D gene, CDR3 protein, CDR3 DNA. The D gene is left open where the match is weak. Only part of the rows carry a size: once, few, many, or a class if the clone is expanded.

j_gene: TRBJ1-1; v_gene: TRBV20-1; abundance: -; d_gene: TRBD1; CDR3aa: CSARVDRVRNTEAFF; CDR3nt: TGCAGTGCTAGAGTGGACAGGGTGCGGAACACTGAAGCTTTCTTT
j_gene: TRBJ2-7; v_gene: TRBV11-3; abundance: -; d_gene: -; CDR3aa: CASSLSVFGGSSSYEQYF; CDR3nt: TGTGCCAGCAGCTTATCCGTTTTTGGGGGTTCCAGCTCCTACGAGCAGTACTTC
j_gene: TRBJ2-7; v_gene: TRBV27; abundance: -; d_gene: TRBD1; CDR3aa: CASSASGTDPYEQYF; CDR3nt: TGTGCCAGCAGTGCGTCCGGGACAGATCCCTACGAGCAGTACTTC
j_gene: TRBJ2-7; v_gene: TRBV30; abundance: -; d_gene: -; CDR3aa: CAWRQGGTYEQYF; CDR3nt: TGTGCCTGGAGACAGGGGGGGACCTACGAGCAGTACTTC
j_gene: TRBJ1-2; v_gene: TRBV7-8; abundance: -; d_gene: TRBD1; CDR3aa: CASSLARLTRTGGGGYTF; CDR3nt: TGTGCCAGCAGCTTAGCGAGATTGACGAGGACAGGGGGCGGCGGCTACACCTTC
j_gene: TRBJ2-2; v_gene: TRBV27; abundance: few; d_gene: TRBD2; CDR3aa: CASSSLAGLTGELFF; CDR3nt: TGTGCCAGCAGTAGTCTAGCGGGCCTCACCGGGGAGCTGTTTTTT
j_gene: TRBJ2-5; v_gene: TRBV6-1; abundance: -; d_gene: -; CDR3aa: CASRRSPQETQYF; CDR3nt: TGTGCCAGCAGAAGGAGCCCCCAAGAGACCCAGTACTTC
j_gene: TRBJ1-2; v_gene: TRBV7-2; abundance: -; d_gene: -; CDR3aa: CASSSTNYGYTF; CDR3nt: TGTGCCAGCAGTTCGACTAACTATGGCTACACCTTC
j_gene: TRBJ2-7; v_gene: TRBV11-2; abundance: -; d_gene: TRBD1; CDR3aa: CASSKDRGRYEQYF; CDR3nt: TGTGCCAGCAGCAAGGACAGGGGGCGTTACGAGCAGTACTTC
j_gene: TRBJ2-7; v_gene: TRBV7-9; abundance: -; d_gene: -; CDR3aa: CASSLRQDEQHF; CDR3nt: TGTGCCAGCAGCTTACGTCAGGACGAGCAGCACTTC
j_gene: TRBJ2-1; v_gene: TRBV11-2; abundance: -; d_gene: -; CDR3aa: CASSLEHVANEQFF; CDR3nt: TGTGCCAGCAGCTTAGAACACGTAGCCAATGAGCAGTTCTTC
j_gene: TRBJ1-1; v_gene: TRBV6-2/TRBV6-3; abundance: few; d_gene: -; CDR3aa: CASRTGRNTEAFF; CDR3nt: TGTGCCAGCAGGACAGGCAGAAACACTGAAGCTTTCTTT
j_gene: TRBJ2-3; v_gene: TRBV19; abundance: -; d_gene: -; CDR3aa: CASSTIVHPARPTDTQYF; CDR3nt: TGTGCCAGTAGTACCATAGTTCACCCCGCGCGTCCCACAGATACGCAGTATTTT
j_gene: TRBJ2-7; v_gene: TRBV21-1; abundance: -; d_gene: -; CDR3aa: CASRVGDRISSYEQYF; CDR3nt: TGTGCCAGCAGGGTCGGGGACAGGATAAGCTCCTACGAGCAGTACTTC
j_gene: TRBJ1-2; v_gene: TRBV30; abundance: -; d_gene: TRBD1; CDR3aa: CAWSVLGQAAGNTF; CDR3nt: TGTGCCTGGAGTGTACTGGGACAGGCCGCTGGGAACACCTTC
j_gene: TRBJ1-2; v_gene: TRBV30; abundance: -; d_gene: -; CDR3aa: CAWSPSPGVGDGYTF; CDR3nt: TGTGCCTGGAGTCCCTCGCCAGGGGTGGGTGATGGCTACACCTTC
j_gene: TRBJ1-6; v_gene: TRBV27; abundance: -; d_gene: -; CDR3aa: CVSSPRGINNSPLHF; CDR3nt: TGTGTCAGCAGTCCCCGGGGGATTAATAATTCACCCCTCCACTTT
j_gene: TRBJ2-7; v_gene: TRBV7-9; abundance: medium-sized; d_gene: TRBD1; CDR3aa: CASSSWTGGYSYEQYF; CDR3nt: TGTGCCAGCAGCTCCTGGACAGGGGGATACTCCTACGAGCAGTACTTC
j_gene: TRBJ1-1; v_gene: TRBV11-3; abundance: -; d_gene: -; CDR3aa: CASTNQTSMYLCASTEAPTEAFF; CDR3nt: -
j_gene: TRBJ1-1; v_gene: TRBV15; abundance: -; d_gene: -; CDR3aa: CATSRDRASTEAFF; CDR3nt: TGTGCCACCAGCAGAGATCGGGCCAGCACTGAAGCTTTCTTT
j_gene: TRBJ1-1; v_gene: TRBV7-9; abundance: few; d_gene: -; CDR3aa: CASSLSDVVGLAFF; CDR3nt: TGTGCCAGCAGCTTATCCGACGTTGTGGGGTTAGCTTTCTTT
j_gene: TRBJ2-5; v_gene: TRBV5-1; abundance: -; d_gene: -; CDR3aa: CASSLAQETQYF; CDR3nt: TGCGCCAGCAGCTTGGCCCAGGAGACCCAGTACTTC
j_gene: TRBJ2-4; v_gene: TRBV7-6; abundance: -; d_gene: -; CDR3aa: CASSGANIQYF; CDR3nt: TGTGCCAGCAGCGGGGCAAACATTCAGTACTTC
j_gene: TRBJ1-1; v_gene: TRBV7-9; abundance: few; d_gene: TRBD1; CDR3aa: CASSSTTTGRTEAFF; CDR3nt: TGTGCCAGCAGCTCAACCACGACAGGGAGGACTGAAGCTTTCTTT
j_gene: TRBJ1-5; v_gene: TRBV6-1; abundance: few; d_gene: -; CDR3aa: CASSDRVGQPQHF; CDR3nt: TGTGCCAGCAGTGACAGGGTCGGCCAGCCCCAGCATTTT
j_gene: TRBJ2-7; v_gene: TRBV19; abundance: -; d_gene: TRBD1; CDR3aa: CASSIAPQGAYEQYF; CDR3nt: TGTGCCAGTAGTATAGCCCCACAGGGGGCCTACGAGCAGTACTTC
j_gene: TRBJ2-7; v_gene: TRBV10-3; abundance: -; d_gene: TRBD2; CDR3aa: CAISASGTSREQYF; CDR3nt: TGTGCCATCAGCGCTAGCGGGACTTCGAGAGAGCAGTACTTC
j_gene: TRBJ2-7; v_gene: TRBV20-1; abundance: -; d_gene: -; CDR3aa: CSATPGVVEQYF; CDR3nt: TGCAGTGCTACCCCTGGGGTGGTCGAGCAGTACTTC
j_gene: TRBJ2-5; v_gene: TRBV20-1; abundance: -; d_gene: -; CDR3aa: CSAGMLTNQETQYF; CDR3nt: TGCAGTGCTGGGATGCTAACAAACCAAGAGACCCAGTACTTC
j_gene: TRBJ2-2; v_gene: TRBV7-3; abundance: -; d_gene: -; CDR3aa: CASSLGGGGPGELFF; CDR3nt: TGTGCCAGCAGCTTAGGCGGGGGCGGACCCGGGGAGCTGTTTTTT
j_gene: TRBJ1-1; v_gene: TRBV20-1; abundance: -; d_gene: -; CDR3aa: CSARDFPPEAFF; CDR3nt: TGCAGTGCTAGAGATTTCCCCCCTGAAGCTTTCTTT
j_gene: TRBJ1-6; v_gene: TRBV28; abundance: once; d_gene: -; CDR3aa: CASSFRQKGSPLHF; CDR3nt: TGTGCCAGCAGTTTTAGACAGAAGGGTTCACCCCTCCACTTT
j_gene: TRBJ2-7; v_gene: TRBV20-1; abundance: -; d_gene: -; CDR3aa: CSAGRRAPGEQYF; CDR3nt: TGCAGTGCTGGGAGGCGGGCCCCGGGCGAGCAGTACTTC
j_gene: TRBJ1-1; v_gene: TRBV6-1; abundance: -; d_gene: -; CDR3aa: CASSEAWGMNTEAFF; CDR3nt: TGTGCCAGCAGTGAAGCCTGGGGAATGAACACTGAAGCTTTCTTT
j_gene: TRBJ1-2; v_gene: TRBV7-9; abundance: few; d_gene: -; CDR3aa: CASSFGLRTDLTNYGYTF; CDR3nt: TGTGCCAGCAGCTTCGGTCTTAGGACGGACCTAACGAACTATGGCTACACCTTC
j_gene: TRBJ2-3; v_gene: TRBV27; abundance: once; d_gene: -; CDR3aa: CASSLVMWYF; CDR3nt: TGTGCCAGCAGTTTAGTCATGTGGTATTTT
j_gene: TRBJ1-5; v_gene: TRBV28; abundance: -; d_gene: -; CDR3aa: CASSTGLSNQPQHF; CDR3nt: TGTGCCAGCAGTACGGGGCTTAGCAATCAGCCCCAGCATTTT
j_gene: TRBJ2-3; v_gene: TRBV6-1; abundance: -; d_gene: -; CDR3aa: CASSGGWGMSTDTQYF; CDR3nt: TGTGCCAGCAGTGGGGGATGGGGCATGAGCACAGATACGCAGTATTTT
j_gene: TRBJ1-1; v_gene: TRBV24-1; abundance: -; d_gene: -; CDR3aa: CATRLSKLGKAFF; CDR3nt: TGTGCCACCCGCCTATCCAAATTAGGGAAAGCTTTCTTT